Each of the 5 T cell receptor beta chains below was sequenced from the same sample in a study of T cell repertoires in cytomegalovirus infection. One entry per CDR3 protein, called by TCRdb with MiXCR from the reads. The sample lists about 250,000 distinct CDR3 sequences, approximately 15% occurring once. Input material: CD8+ T cells from PBMCs. These receptors all stem from a human donor in good health (CMV status not recorded). Some clones in this sample may be carry-over from other donors' samples.

This clonotype was observed a few times. The chain has TRBV4-1 and TRBJ2-7; D gene ambiguous. Germline loops: CDR1 MGHRA, CDR2 YSYEKL. Trimming removed 3 bases at V and 2 bases at J, with 17 bases between. The CDR3 runs 16 residues. In DNA, the CDR3 is TGCGCCAGCAGCCAGTCACCGGGCCTACCGGCCTACGAGCAGTACTTC. Translated: CASSQSPGLPAYEQYF.

The V and J genes are TRBV2 and TRBJ1-3; 11 bases fit TRBD1. The V and J ends lost 6 bases and 2 bases, in that order; junction bases with no gene match: 12. Germline assignment: CDR1 SNHLY and CDR2 FYNNEI. CDR3 length equals 18 residues. The CDR3 bases are TGTGCCAGCAGCGGACAGGGGGCATGGATAGTGGCTGGAAACACCATATATTTT. Its protein product is CASSGQGAWIVAGNTIYF.

The genes are TRBV28 and TRBJ2-1; possibly TRBD1 or TRBD2 for D (5 bases each). Germline CDR1 reads MDHEN; CDR2 reads SYDVKM. The V gene lost 3 bases and the J gene lost 9 bases, with 9 bases spanning the gap. CDR3 length: 12 amino acids. The CDR3 nucleotides are TGTGCCAGCAGTTTTTGGGACGGTGAGCAGTTCTTC. This translates into CASSFWDGEQFF. The full variable domain, with the rest looked up from reference TRBV28 and TRBJ2-1, is DVKVTQSSRYLVKRTGEKVFLECVQDMDHENMFWYRQDPGLGLRLIYFSYDVKMKEKGDIPEGYSVSREKKERFSLILESASTNQTSMYLCASSFWDGEQFFGPGTRLTVL.

The chain joins TRBV20-1 to TRBJ2-3; D possibly corresponds to TRBD2 (6 bases). Trimming left V 4 bases short and J 6 bases short, with 17 bases between. The CDR3 consists of 14 residues. Germline lookup yields CDR1 DFQATT and CDR2 SNEGSKA (reference sequence). Here the CDR3 DNA reads TGCAGTGCTATAGAGGCGGGGCAATGGGATACGCAGTATTTT. Amino acids: CSAIEAGQWDTQYF.

This clonotype was recorded many times. The chain recombines TRBV25-1 with TRBJ2-7; weak D call: TRBD1 (5 bases). V shed 3 bases and J shed 3 bases, with 15 bases lying between them. Germline V gene data show CDR1 as MGHDK and CDR2 as SYGVNS. This CDR3 has 15 residues. The CDR3 loop reads CASSDNLAGRYEQYF. The CDR3 nucleotides are TGTGCCAGCAGTGATAACTTGGCAGGGCGCTACGAGCAGTACTTC.